A single TCR beta chain is shown here with its context. Study processing details: Counts of nucleated cells, estimated from reference gene primer amplification, were obtained. Profiled with immunoSEQ multiplex PCR; TCRdb holds only in-frame clones, not every one. From that table come the V and J calls and clone size; the DNA was used to work out D and trimming. The table records around 95,000 clones, 90% of them present only once. The sample belongs to a study of blood T cell repertoires in COVID-19. Across the whole study: T cells, B-cell-depleted T cells, or PBMCs supplied cDNA or gDNA.

Germline loops: CDR1 SEHNR, CDR2 FQNEAQ (reference sequence). Trimming at V came to 7 bases and at J to 5 bases, leaving 14 bases not matched to a gene. The CDR3 is 15 residues long. The sequence was obtained from a man aged 50 to 59 with acute or convalescent COVID-19. This chain joins TRBV7-9 and TRBJ2-7; 7 positions match TRBD1. What was sequenced was peripheral blood. The CDR3 bases are TGTGCCAGCACCTCTGCCCGGGACAGTCCCGACGAGCAGTACTTC. This sequence encodes CASTSARDSPDEQYF.